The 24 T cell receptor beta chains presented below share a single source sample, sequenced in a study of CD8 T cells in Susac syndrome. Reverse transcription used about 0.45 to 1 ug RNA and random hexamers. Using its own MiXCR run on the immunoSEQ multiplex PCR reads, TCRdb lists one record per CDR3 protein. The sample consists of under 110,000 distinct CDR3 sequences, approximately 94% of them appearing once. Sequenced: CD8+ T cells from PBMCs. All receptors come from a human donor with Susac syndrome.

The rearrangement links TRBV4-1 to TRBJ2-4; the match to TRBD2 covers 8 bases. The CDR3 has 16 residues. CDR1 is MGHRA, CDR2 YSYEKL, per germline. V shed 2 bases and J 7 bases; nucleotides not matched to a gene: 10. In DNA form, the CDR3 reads TGCGCCAGCAGCCAACCGACGGGAGGGGCGGCCAACATTCAGTACTTC. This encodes CASSQPTGGAANIQYF.

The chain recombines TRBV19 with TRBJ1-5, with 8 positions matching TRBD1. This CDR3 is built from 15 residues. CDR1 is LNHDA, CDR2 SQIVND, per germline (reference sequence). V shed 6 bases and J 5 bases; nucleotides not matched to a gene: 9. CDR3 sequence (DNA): TGTGCCAGTAGCTCCAGGACAGGGCGGGATCAGCCCCAGCATTTT. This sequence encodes CASSSRTGRDQPQHF. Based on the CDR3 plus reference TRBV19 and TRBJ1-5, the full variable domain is DGGITQSPKYLFRKEGQNVTLSCEQNLNHDAMYWYRQDPGQGLRLIYYSQIVNDFQKGDIAEGYSVSREKKESFPLTVTSAQKNPTAFYLCASSSRTGRDQPQHFGDGTRLSIL.

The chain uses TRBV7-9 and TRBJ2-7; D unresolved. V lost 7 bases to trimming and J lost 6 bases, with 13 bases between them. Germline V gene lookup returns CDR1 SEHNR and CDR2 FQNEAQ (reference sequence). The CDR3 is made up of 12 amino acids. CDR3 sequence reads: CASTPGVAEQYF. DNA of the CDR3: TGTGCCAGCACCCCAGGAGTTGCCGAGCAGTACTTC.

In nucleotides, the CDR3 is TGTGCCAGCAGTTTGGGACAGGGGTTAGAGACCCAGTACTTC. As protein: CASSLGQGLETQYF. V gene TRBV11-2 combines with J gene TRBJ2-5; 10 nucleotides agree with TRBD1. This CDR3 region has 14 residues. Germline CDR1 is SGHAT and CDR2 is FQNNGV. J gave up 4 bases and V 6 bases, and 5 bases lay outside the gene matches.

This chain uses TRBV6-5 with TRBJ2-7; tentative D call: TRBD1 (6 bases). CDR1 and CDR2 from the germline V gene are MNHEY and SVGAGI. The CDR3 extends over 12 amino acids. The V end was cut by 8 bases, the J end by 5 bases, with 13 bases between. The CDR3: CASHTRGHEQYF. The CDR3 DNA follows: TGTGCCAGCCATACCAGGGGCCACGAGCAGTACTTC.

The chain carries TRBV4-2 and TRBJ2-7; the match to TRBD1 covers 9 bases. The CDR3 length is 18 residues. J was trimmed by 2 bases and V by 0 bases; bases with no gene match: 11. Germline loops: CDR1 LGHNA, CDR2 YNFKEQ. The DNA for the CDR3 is TGTGCCAGCAGCCAAGATAACGAGCCCCGGGACAGGGCCTACGAGCAGTACTTC. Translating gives CASSQDNEPRDRAYEQYF.

For the CDR3, the DNA is TGTGCCAGCAGTCAAGGGACAGGGGGATTTTCACCCCTCCACTTT. It translates to CASSQGTGGFSPLHF. The V call is TRBV27, the J call TRBJ1-6; 11 bases are shared with TRBD1. The J segment lost 9 bases and the V segment lost 5 bases, leaving 6 bases of the junction unmatched. The CDR3 runs to 15 residues. CDR1 MNHEY and CDR2 SMNVEV come from the germline V gene (reference sequence).

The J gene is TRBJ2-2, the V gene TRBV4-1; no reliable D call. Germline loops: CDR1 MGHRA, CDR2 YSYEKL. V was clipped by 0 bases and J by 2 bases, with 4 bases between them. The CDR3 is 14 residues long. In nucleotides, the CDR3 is TGCGCCAGCAGCCAAGACCCTAACACCGGGGAGCTGTTTTTT. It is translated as CASSQDPNTGELFF.

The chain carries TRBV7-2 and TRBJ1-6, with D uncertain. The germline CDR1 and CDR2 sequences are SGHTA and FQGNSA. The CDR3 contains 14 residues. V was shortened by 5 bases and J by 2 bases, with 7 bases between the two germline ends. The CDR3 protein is CASSPRAYNSPLHF. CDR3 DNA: TGTGCCAGCAGCCCACGGGCCTATAATTCACCCCTCCACTTT.

The CDR3 DNA reads TGTGCCAGCAGCCAAGAGGCTTCGGACAATGAGCAGTTCTTC. Encoded protein: CASSQEASDNEQFF. V gene TRBV4-2 combines with J gene TRBJ2-1; no reliable D call. CDR3 length: 14 residues. Looked up from germline, CDR1 is LGHNA and CDR2 is YNFKEQ. Trimming took off 0 bases at V and 5 bases at J, with 8 bases between the two ends.

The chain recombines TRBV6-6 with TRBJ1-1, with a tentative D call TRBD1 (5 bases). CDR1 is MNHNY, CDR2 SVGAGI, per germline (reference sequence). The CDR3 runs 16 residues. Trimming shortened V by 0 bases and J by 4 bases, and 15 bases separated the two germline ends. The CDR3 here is CASSYSPRGGGTEAFF. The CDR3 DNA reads TGTGCCAGCAGTTACTCTCCAAGGGGAGGAGGCACTGAAGCTTTCTTT.

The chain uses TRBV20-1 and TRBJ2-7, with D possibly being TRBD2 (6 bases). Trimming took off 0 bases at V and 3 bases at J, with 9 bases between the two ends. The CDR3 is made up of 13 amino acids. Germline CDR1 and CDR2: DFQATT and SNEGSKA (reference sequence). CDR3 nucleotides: TGCAGTGCTAGAGAAGGGACTTACTACGAGCAGTACTTC. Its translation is CSAREGTYYEQYF.

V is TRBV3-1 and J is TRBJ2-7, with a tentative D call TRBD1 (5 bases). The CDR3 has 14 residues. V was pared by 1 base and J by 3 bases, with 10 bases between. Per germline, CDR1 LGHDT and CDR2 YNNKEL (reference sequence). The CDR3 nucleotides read TGTGCCAGCAGCCAAGTCCCAGGGCGCTACGAGCAGTACTTC. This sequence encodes CASSQVPGRYEQYF.

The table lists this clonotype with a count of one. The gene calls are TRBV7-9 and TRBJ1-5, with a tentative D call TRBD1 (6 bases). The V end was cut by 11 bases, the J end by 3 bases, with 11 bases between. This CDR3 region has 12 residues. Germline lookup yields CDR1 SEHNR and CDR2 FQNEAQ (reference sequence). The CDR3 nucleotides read TGTGCCTCCAGACAGGACAATCAGCCCCAGCATTTT. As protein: CASRQDNQPQHF.

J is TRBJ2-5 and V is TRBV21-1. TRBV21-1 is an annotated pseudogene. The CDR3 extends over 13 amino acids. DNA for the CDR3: TGTGCCAGCAGCAAAAAACTACAAGAGACCCAGTACTTC. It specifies CASSKKLQETQYF.

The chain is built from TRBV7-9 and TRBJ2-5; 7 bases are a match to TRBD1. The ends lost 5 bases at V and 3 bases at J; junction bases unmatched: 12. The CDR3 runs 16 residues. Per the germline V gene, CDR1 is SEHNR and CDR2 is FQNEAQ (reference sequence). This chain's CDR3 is CASSTNRGTTEETQYF. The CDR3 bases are TGTGCCAGCAGCACCAACAGGGGAACCACGGAAGAGACCCAGTACTTC.

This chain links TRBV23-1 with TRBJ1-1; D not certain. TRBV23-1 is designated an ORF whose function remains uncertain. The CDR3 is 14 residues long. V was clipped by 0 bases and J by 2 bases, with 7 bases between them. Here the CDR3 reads CASSQSEHNTEAFF. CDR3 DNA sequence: TGCGCCAGCAGTCAATCGGAGCATAACACTGAAGCTTTCTTT.

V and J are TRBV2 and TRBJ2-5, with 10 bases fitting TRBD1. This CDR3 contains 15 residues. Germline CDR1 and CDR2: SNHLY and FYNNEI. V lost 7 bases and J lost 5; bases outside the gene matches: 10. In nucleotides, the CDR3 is TGTGCCAGCATCGACTGGGACAGGGGAGAGGAGACCCAGTACTTC. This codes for CASIDWDRGEETQYF.

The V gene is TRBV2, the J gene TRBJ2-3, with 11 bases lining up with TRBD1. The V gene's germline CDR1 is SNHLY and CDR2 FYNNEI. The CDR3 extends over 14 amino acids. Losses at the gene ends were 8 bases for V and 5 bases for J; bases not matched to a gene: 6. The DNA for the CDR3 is TGTGCCAGCTGGCCCGGGACAGGGGGAGATACGCAGTATTTT. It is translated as CASWPGTGGDTQYF.

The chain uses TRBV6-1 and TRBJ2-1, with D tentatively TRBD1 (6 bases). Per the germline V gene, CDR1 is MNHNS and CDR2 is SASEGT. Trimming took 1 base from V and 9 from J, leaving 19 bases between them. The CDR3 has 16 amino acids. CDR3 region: CASSEEDSPPASEQFF. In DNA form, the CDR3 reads TGTGCCAGCAGTGAAGAGGACAGTCCCCCGGCTAGTGAGCAGTTCTTC.

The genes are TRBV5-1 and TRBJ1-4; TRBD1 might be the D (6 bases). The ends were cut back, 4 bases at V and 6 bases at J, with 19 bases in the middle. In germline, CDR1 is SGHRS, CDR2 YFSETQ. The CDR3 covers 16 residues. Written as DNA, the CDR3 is TGCGCCAGCAGCCTCAGGGGAGGGCCGGTTGATGAAAAACTGTTTTTT. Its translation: CASSLRGGPVDEKLFF.

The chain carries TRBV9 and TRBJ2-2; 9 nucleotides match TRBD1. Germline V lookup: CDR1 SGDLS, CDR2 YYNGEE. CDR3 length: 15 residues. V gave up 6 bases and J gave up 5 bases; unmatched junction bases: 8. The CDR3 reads CASTRQGEGTGELFF. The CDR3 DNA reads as TGTGCCAGCACCCGACAGGGGGAGGGGACCGGGGAGCTGTTTTTT.

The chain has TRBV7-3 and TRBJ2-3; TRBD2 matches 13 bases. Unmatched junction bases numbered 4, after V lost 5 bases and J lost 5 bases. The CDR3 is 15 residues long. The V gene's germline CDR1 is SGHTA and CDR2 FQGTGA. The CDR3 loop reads CASSPGTSGIDTQYF. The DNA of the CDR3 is TGTGCCAGCAGCCCTGGGACTAGCGGGATAGATACGCAGTATTTT.

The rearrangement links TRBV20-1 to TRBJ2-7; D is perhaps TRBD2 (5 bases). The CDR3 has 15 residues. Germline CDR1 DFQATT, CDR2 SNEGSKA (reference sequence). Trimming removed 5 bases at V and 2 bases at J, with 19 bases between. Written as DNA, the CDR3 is TGCAGTGCTGGGAGTTTGGCACCACCTCCCTACGAGCAGTACTTC. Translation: CSAGSLAPPPYEQYF.